This record covers a single T cell receptor (beta chain). With a far larger clone one base away, a read error is the likely cause. This sample is part of a study of beta chain features in type 1 diabetes. Study background: In age, gender and cell yields, patients were similar to healthy donors.

Sequencing targeted expressed TCRB transcripts, as all isolated RNA had been reverse transcribed. Sequenced by immunoSEQ multiplex PCR; TCRdb stores in-frame clones only, minus some. This table has hundreds of thousands of clones, less than 10% appearing once. Material: central memory CD4+ T cells from blood. This TCR came from a woman aged 18 to 35 in good health.

The CDR3 is CASSRGAETQYF. As DNA, the CDR3 is TGCGCCAGCAGCCGCGGCGCGGAGACCCAGTACTTC. The chain couples TRBV4-1 to TRBJ2-7; D not certain. The J call may be faulty, since TRBJ2-5 better matches the DNA end. Germline-derived CDR1 and CDR2 are MGHRA and YSYEKL. The CDR3 loop spans 12 amino acids.